The clone carrying this T cell receptor (beta chain) was seen repeatedly, ten times or more. Its antigen is undetermined. The V end lost 5 bases, the J end lost 5 bases, and 16 bases lay between the germline ends. This CDR3 region has 14 residues. In germline, CDR1 is SGHTA, CDR2 FQGNSA. These data belong to a study of T cells after yellow fever vaccination. Regarding the study as a whole: The secondary response was weaker but peaked faster, day 5 versus 15. The booster saw the reappearance of most primary-vaccination clones (roughly 96% CD4, around 88% CD8). Contamination of FACS-sorted repertoires by abundant clonotypes from the bulk population could occur.

5'RACE template switching added a universal primer site and UMIs to TCR cDNA. TCRdb processed the 5' RACE reads anew with MiXCR; each CDR3 protein has one entry. The repertoire has hundreds of thousands of distinct CDR3 sequences, about 15% of them found once; the top ten carry around a sixth. This clonotype originated in a man aged 18 to 30 who received the YFV17D yellow fever vaccine. This specimen consisted of PBMCs, obtained 4 to 6 days after the first yellow fever vaccination. J is TRBJ2-7 and V is TRBV7-2, with D unresolved. CDR3 bases: TGTGCCAGCAGCAGATCGGACGGCTACGACGAGCAGTACTTC. Protein product: CASSRSDGYDEQYF.